Below are 22 T cell receptor beta chains sequenced from a single sample in a study of blood T cell repertoires in COVID-19. The table came from immunoSEQ multiplex PCR; TCRdb's copy has only in-frame clones and leaves some out. The table records a few hundred thousand clones, roughly 85% of them present only once. Sequenced: PBMCs or T cells enriched from blood (not recorded which). The receptors were sampled from a woman younger than 45 who had recovered from COVID-19.

The genes are TRBV7-8 and TRBJ2-7; maybe TRBD1 (6 bases). In germline, CDR1 is SGHVS, CDR2 FQNEAQ. This CDR3 comprises 15 residues. The V end lost 1 base, the J end lost 3 bases, and 13 bases lay between the germline ends. CDR3 in DNA: TGTGCCAGCAGCTTAGTTCCGGGACACGTCTACGAGCAGTACTTC. The encoded protein is CASSLVPGHVYEQYF.

The rearrangement uses TRBV19 and TRBJ1-5, with 7 bases lining up with TRBD1. Germline lookup yields CDR1 LNHDA and CDR2 SQIVND (reference sequence). This CDR3 is 18 amino acids long. The V gene end was trimmed by 3 bases and the J gene end by 0 bases; junction bases not matched to a gene: 11. The CDR3 bases are TGTGCCAGTAGTATGACCGGGACAGTCTTATATAGCAATCAGCCCCAGCATTTT. Translating gives CASSMTGTVLYSNQPQHF.

This chain connects TRBV6-4 to TRBJ1-1, with D possibly TRBD1 on 5 matching bases. Germline loops: CDR1 MRHNA, CDR2 SNTAGT. The CDR3 runs 14 residues. Trimming removed 2 bases from V and 1 base from J, with 8 bases in between. The CDR3 region is CASSDGAENTEAFF. The CDR3 DNA follows: TGTGCCAGCAGTGACGGGGCGGAGAACACTGAAGCTTTCTTT.

The chain employs TRBV5-1 and TRBJ2-7; 8 nucleotides agree with TRBD2. CDR3 length equals 18 residues. Germline-derived CDR1 and CDR2 are SGHRS and YFSETQ. Unmatched junction bases numbered 12, after V lost 1 base and J lost 0 bases. The CDR3 spells CASSLFTSGGPSSYEQYF. For the CDR3, the DNA is TGCGCCAGCAGCTTGTTTACCAGCGGGGGCCCTAGCTCCTACGAGCAGTACTTC.

This sequence joins TRBV29-1 and TRBJ2-2; weak D call: TRBD2 (5 bases). The V end was cut by 4 bases, the J end by 6 bases, with 9 bases between. The CDR3 runs to 12 residues. CDR1 SQVTM and CDR2 ANQGSEA come from the germline V gene. DNA of the CDR3: TGCAGCGTTGCGGTGGGAGCCGGGGAGCTGTTTTTT. Residues: CSVAVGAGELFF.

This chain connects TRBV28 to TRBJ1-2; D is undetermined. Trimming pared 2 bases from V and 2 bases from J, leaving 3 bases between. The CDR3 covers 12 residues. The V gene's germline CDR1 is MDHEN and CDR2 SYDVKM. The CDR3, as DNA: TGTGCCAGCAGTTTACCGAACTATGGCTACACCTTC. Translation gives CASSLPNYGYTF.

The chain employs TRBV10-3 and TRBJ2-1; a weak D match, TRBD1 (5 bases). Germline CDR1 ENHRY, CDR2 SYGVKD. This CDR3 contains 17 residues. Trimming took off 3 bases at V and 10 bases at J, with 25 bases between the two ends. Written as DNA, the CDR3 is TGTGCCATCAGTGATTCCGGGTCCCCAGGGCTAGATAGCGAGCAGTTCTTC. This codes for CAISDSGSPGLDSEQFF.

This clone was recorded only once. The CDR3 coding sequence is TGTGCCAGCAGCGTAGGGTCTAGCGGGGGGCCCCAGTTCTTC. Its translation: CASSVGSSGGPQFF. J is TRBJ2-1 and V is TRBV9, with 11 bases aligning to TRBD2. CDR1 is SGDLS and CDR2 is YYNGEE in the germline V gene. The CDR3 spans 14 residues. The ends lost 0 bases at V and 13 bases at J; junction bases unmatched: 6.

The chain employs TRBV28 and TRBJ2-7; D is undetermined. The CDR3 is made up of 11 amino acids. Per the germline V gene, CDR1 is MDHEN and CDR2 is SYDVKM. Trimming took off 1 base at V and 6 bases at J, with 4 bases between the two ends. In nucleotides, the CDR3 is TGTGCCAGCAGTTTATTGGCCGAGCAGTACTTC. Its translation: CASSLLAEQYF.

The chain combines TRBV15 with TRBJ2-5; the D gene is possibly TRBD2 (6 bases). V gave up 0 bases and J gave up 5 bases, with 13 bases separating them. This CDR3 contains 15 residues. Germline V gives CDR1 LNHNV, CDR2 YYDKDF (reference sequence). CDR3: CATSRDKREEETQYF. Written as DNA, the CDR3 is TGTGCCACCAGCAGAGATAAGAGGGAGGAGGAGACCCAGTACTTC.

This clone was recorded a few times. This sequence joins TRBV19 and TRBJ1-1; TRBD1 matches 8 bases. The V gene end was trimmed by 5 bases and the J gene end by 6 bases; junction bases not matched to a gene: 8. Germline lookup yields CDR1 LNHDA and CDR2 SQIVND (reference sequence). CDR3 length: 14 residues. The CDR3 DNA follows: TGTGCCAGTAGTGCGGACAGGGTAGTTGCTGAAGCTTTCTTT. It yields the protein CASSADRVVAEAFF.

The CDR3 reads CASSRDREGRTQHF. In nucleotides, the CDR3 is TGTGCCAGCAGCCGGGACAGGGAAGGGCGGACCCAGCATTTT. The chain has TRBV7-2 and TRBJ1-5, with 9 bases aligning to TRBD1. Trimming removed 5 bases from V and 11 bases from J; junction bases left unmatched: 10. This CDR3 is built from 14 residues. Germline CDR1 reads SGHTA; CDR2 reads FQGNSA.

This clone occurred a few times. This sequence joins TRBV5-5 and TRBJ1-4; D perhaps matches TRBD1 (5 bases). V shed 2 bases and J shed 4 bases, with 9 bases lying between them. Germline-derived CDR1 and CDR2 are SGHKS and YYEKEE (reference sequence). The length of the CDR3 is 14 residues. The CDR3 sequence: CASSFPTVNEKLFF. CDR3 sequence (DNA): TGTGCCAGCAGCTTTCCGACAGTTAATGAAAAACTGTTTTTT. Full variable domain (rest looked up from reference TRBV5-5 and TRBJ1-4): DAGVTQSPTHLIKTRGQQVTLRCSPISGHKSVSWYQQVLGQGPQFIFQYYEKEERGRGNFPDRFSARQFPNYSSELNVNALLLGDSALYLCASSFPTVNEKLFFGSGTQLSVL.

The V and J genes are TRBV29-1 and TRBJ2-7, with 9 nucleotides matching TRBD1. This CDR3 spans 13 amino acids. From germline, CDR1 is SQVTM and CDR2 ANQGSEA. Trimming at V came to 8 bases and at J to 2 bases, leaving 7 bases not matched to a gene. Written as DNA, the CDR3 is TGCAGCATTTCTGGACAGGGGACCTACGAGCAGTACTTC. This codes for CSISGQGTYEQYF.

V usage is TRBV3-1 (or the pseudogene TRBV3-2) and J usage is TRBJ1-5; possibly TRBD1 for D (5 bases). CDR1 is LGHDT, CDR2 YNNKEL, per germline (reference sequence). V was shortened by 0 bases and J by 3 bases, with 9 bases between the two germline ends. The CDR3 contains 15 residues. The CDR3 DNA follows: TGTGCCAGCAGCCAAGATCGACAGTCCAATCAGCCCCAGCATTTT. Amino acid sequence: CASSQDRQSNQPQHF.

This clone was seen once. The V gene is TRBV12-3 or TRBV12-4, the J gene TRBJ2-2, with 7 bases that match TRBD1. V lost 4 bases to trimming and J lost 6 bases; unmatched junction nucleotides: 2. CDR3 size: 13 residues. CDR3 in DNA: TGTGCCAGCAGTTCGGGACAGCCCGGGGAGCTGTTTTTT. This sequence encodes CASSSGQPGELFF.

This clone has just one count. The chain carries TRBV28 and TRBJ1-1, with 10 nucleotides matching TRBD1. Germline V gene lookup returns CDR1 MDHEN and CDR2 SYDVKM. The V segment lost 5 bases and the J segment 13 bases; nucleotides outside the gene matches: 10. This CDR3 contains 13 residues. The CDR3 reads CASSLSGTGAGFF. For the CDR3, the DNA is TGTGCCAGCAGTCTGTCCGGGACAGGGGCCGGTTTCTTT.

This clone occurred a few times. The rearrangement uses TRBV4-2 and TRBJ1-2, with TRBD1 matching 10 bases. This CDR3 region has 15 residues. Germline CDR1 is LGHNA and CDR2 is YNFKEQ. V shed 0 bases, J shed 8 bases, and the junction held 6 bases outside the gene matches. The CDR3 coding sequence is TGTGCCAGCAGCCAAGATAGGGACAGGGGAATAGGCTACACCTTC. Translating it yields CASSQDRDRGIGYTF.

The J gene is TRBJ2-5, the V gene TRBV29-1; a possible D gene is TRBD2 (5 bases). The CDR3 is 13 amino acids. The V gene lost 4 bases and the J gene lost 5 bases, with 14 bases spanning the gap. CDR1 is SQVTM, CDR2 ANQGSEA, per germline. CDR3 sequence: CSVVGRTRETQYF. The CDR3 DNA reads as TGCAGCGTTGTGGGGAGAACGAGGGAGACCCAGTACTTC. Supplemented by reference TRBV29-1 and TRBJ2-5, the full variable domain reads SAVISQKPSRDICQRGTSLTIQCQVDSQVTMMFWYRQQPGQSLTLIATANQGSEATYESGFVIDKFPISRPNLTFSTLTVSNMSPEDSSIYLCSVVGRTRETQYFGPGTRLLVL.

V gene TRBV25-1 combines with J gene TRBJ2-6; 9 bases line up with TRBD1. The trim removed 2 bases at V and 0 bases at J, leaving 5 bases unmatched. The germline gives CDR1 MGHDK, CDR2 SYGVNS. This CDR3 has 18 amino acids. The chain's CDR3 is CASSETGGRSSGANVLTF. Here the CDR3 DNA reads TGTGCCAGCAGTGAAACAGGGGGCCGGAGCTCTGGGGCCAACGTCCTGACTTTC. Using reference TRBV25-1 and TRBJ2-6 for the parts outside the CDR3, the full variable domain is EADIYQTPRYLVIGTGKKITLECSQTMGHDKMYWYQQDPGMELHLIHYSYGVNSTEKGDLSSESTVSRIRTEHFPLTLESARPSHTSQYLCASSETGGRSSGANVLTFGAGSRLTVL.

The V gene is TRBV6-5, the J gene TRBJ1-1; D call uncertain. The CDR3 runs 14 residues. V dropped 7 bases and J dropped 2 bases, with 14 bases sitting between them. Germline loops: CDR1 MNHEY, CDR2 SVGAGI. The CDR3 reads CASNSRRVNTEAFF. The CDR3 coding sequence is TGTGCCAGCAATTCAAGGAGGGTCAACACTGAAGCTTTCTTT.

This chain connects TRBV7-2 to TRBJ2-3; possibly TRBD2 for D (5 bases). Per germline, CDR1 SGHTA and CDR2 FQGNSA. Trimming took off 1 base at V and 2 bases at J, with 10 bases between the two ends. This CDR3 has 15 amino acids. The CDR3 here is CASSLDASPTDTQYF. The CDR3 DNA sequence: TGTGCCAGCAGCTTAGATGCTAGCCCCACAGATACGCAGTATTTT.